Following are 30 T cell receptor beta chains from one sample sequenced in a study of early T cells in non-severe SARS-CoV-2 infection. TCRdb fed the 5' RACE reads into MiXCR, producing one record per CDR3 protein. This sample has more than 65,000 distinct CDR3 sequences; more than 14% occur once, and the top ten carry around 3.6%. The sample in question was whole blood, obtained at baseline. The receptors come from an adult who was a healthcare worker with PCR-confirmed SARS-CoV-2 infection or an uninfected control (not recorded which).

There are many counts of this clonotype. The rearrangement links TRBV24-1 to TRBJ2-1, with TRBD2 as a possible D gene (6 bases). With 9 bases removed from V and 5 bases from J, the gap between germline ends came to 13 bases. The CDR3 runs to 13 residues. Germline V gene data show CDR1 as KGHDR and CDR2 as SFDVKD. The CDR3 DNA sequence: TGTGCCACCGGGGGGTGGCCCAACAATGAGCAGTTCTTC. Translated: CATGGWPNNEQFF.

The chain employs TRBV9 and TRBJ2-1, with 10 bases that match TRBD2. V lost 0 bases, J lost 8 bases, and 8 bases stayed unmatched. The CDR3 is made up of 16 amino acids. Germline V lookup: CDR1 SGDLS, CDR2 YYNGEE. This CDR3 is CASSVAVLAGVDEQFF. CDR3 sequence (DNA): TGTGCCAGCAGCGTAGCGGTTCTAGCGGGAGTTGATGAGCAGTTCTTC.

In nucleotides, the CDR3 is TGTGCCATCAGTGAGCCTGGGGCTTACAATGAGCAGTTCTTC. It codes for CAISEPGAYNEQFF. The J gene is TRBJ2-1, the V gene TRBV10-3; weak D call: TRBD1 (5 bases). Germline CDR1 reads ENHRY; CDR2 reads SYGVKD. V was trimmed by 2 bases and J by 4 bases, leaving 9 bases between them. The CDR3 spans 14 residues.

The chain uses TRBV7-7 and TRBJ1-1, with 9 positions matching TRBD1. V was clipped by 5 bases and J by 2 bases; unmatched bases: 6. The CDR3 has 15 residues. Germline V gene data show CDR1 as SSHAT and CDR2 as FNYEAQ (reference sequence). Here the CDR3 reads CASSHGTGQNTEAFF. CDR3 sequence (DNA): TGTGCCAGCAGCCATGGGACAGGGCAAAACACTGAAGCTTTCTTT.

CDR3 protein: CASSQDTREGVNEQFF. The CDR3 DNA follows: TGTGCCAGCAGCCAAGATACGCGGGAGGGCGTCAATGAGCAGTTCTTC. The chain couples TRBV4-2 to TRBJ2-1; 9 bases align to TRBD2. Germline assignment: CDR1 LGHNA and CDR2 YNFKEQ. This CDR3 contains 16 residues. The V segment lost 0 bases and the J segment 6 bases; nucleotides outside the gene matches: 6.

This clonotype has only a few counts. The chain couples TRBV3-1 to TRBJ1-3; no reliable D call. This CDR3 is built from 16 residues. In germline, CDR1 is LGHDT, CDR2 YNNKEL (reference sequence). Trimming shortened V by 1 base and J by 0 bases, and 10 bases separated the two germline ends. CDR3 sequence reads: CASSQGDVLSGNTIYF. DNA of the CDR3: TGTGCCAGCAGCCAAGGAGACGTCCTCTCTGGAAACACCATATATTTT.

This clonotype was seen a handful of times. The chain joins TRBV20-1 to TRBJ1-4; 7 bases match TRBD1. This CDR3 has 13 amino acids. Germline CDR1 and CDR2: DFQATT and SNEGSKA (reference sequence). V trimming: 1 base; J trimming: 8 bases; junction bases outside the gene matches: 4. The CDR3 loop is CSARAAGGEKLFF. For the CDR3, the DNA is TGCAGTGCTAGAGCCGCAGGGGGGGAAAAACTGTTTTTT.

The CDR3 loop is CASSQATGRGQFF. CDR3 in DNA: TGTGCCAGCAGCCAGGCCACAGGGAGAGGGCAGTTCTTC. The rearrangement joins TRBV14 to TRBJ2-1; D possibly corresponds to TRBD1 (6 bases). This CDR3 has 13 amino acids. V was cut by 3 bases and J by 12 bases, with 15 bases left in between. Germline CDR1 and CDR2: SGHDN and FVKESK.

V is TRBV9 and J is TRBJ2-1; D is unclear. This CDR3 contains 12 residues. V was cut by 5 bases and J by 6 bases, with 9 bases left in between. Germline V gene lookup returns CDR1 SGDLS and CDR2 YYNGEE. CDR3 in amino acids: CASSGSRNEQFF. CDR3 sequence (DNA): TGTGCCAGCAGTGGTAGCCGCAATGAGCAGTTCTTC.

The sample holds many counts of this clonotype. The chain joins TRBV29-1 to TRBJ1-1, with unresolved D. Germline CDR1 is SQVTM and CDR2 is ANQGSEA. V was clipped by 2 bases and J by 5 bases, with 12 bases between them. CDR3 size: 13 residues. In DNA, the CDR3 is TGCAGCGTTGAAACACAGAGGGAAACTGAAGCTTTCTTT. As protein: CSVETQRETEAFF. The variable domain in full, with the rest retrieved from reference TRBV29-1 and TRBJ1-1, is SAVISQKPSRDICQRGTSLTIQCQVDSQVTMMFWYRQQPGQSLTLIATANQGSEATYESGFVIDKFPISRPNLTFSTLTVSNMSPEDSSIYLCSVETQRETEAFFGQGTRLTVV.

Only a few counts were recorded for this clonotype. This rearrangement joins TRBV7-3 to TRBJ2-1, with 10 bases that match TRBD2. V shed 5 bases and J 6 bases; nucleotides not matched to a gene: 4. This CDR3 has 14 residues. Germline assignment: CDR1 SGHTA and CDR2 FQGTGA. In DNA form, the CDR3 reads TGTGCCAGCAGCATAGCGGGAGGCGGCAATGAGCAGTTCTTC. It codes for CASSIAGGGNEQFF.

This clonotype was observed at least ten times. V and J are TRBV5-5 and TRBJ2-1; weak D call: TRBD1 (6 bases). Germline V gene sequence: CDR1 SGHKS, CDR2 YYEKEE (reference sequence). The CDR3 is 17 residues long. V lost 3 bases, J lost 1 base, and 17 bases lay in between. CDR3: CASSSRTGSDSYNEQFF. The DNA for the CDR3 is TGTGCCAGCAGCTCACGAACAGGGTCAGATTCCTACAATGAGCAGTTCTTC.

Only a few counts were recorded for this clonotype. The chain combines TRBV7-9 with TRBJ2-5; D possibly corresponds to TRBD2 (5 bases). Per the germline V gene, CDR1 is SEHNR and CDR2 is FQNEAQ (reference sequence). Between the trimmed V and J ends, which lost 7 bases and 8 bases, there was a span of 11 bases. CDR3 length: 11 residues. CDR3 amino acids: CASTPAETQYF. The CDR3 nucleotides are TGTGCCAGCACCCCAGCGGAAACCCAGTACTTC.

This chain links TRBV7-8 with TRBJ2-5; D is tentatively TRBD1 or TRBD2 (5 bases each). The V end lost 8 bases, the J end lost 5 bases, and 18 bases lay between the germline ends. Germline CDR1 reads SGHVS; CDR2 reads FQNEAQ. The CDR3 has 14 amino acids. CDR3 residues: CASSPVGTRETQYF. For the CDR3, the DNA is TGTGCCAGCTCCCCGGTCGGGACGAGGGAGACCCAGTACTTC. Variable domain in full (rest from reference TRBV7-8 and TRBJ2-5): GAGVSQSPRYKVAKRGQDVALRCDPISGHVSLFWYQQALGQGPEFLTYFQNEAQLDKSGLPSDRFFAERPEGSVSTLKIQRTQQEDSAVYLCASSPVGTRETQYFGPGTRLLVL.

This clonotype was seen repeatedly, ten times or more. The chain uses TRBV14 and TRBJ2-7; weak D call: TRBD1 (6 bases). Germline values: CDR1 SGHDN, CDR2 FVKESK. The CDR3 loop spans 14 amino acids. Trimming cost V 5 bases and J 4 bases, with 15 bases left between them. This CDR3 is CASSSTGKIYEQYF. The CDR3 nucleotides are TGTGCCAGCAGCTCGACAGGAAAGATATACGAGCAGTACTTC.

A few counts support this clonotype. V usage is TRBV20-1 and J usage is TRBJ1-4, with 7 bases matching TRBD1. Trimming cost V 0 bases and J 4 bases; bases outside gene matches: 5. Germline V gene sequence: CDR1 DFQATT, CDR2 SNEGSKA (reference sequence). CDR3 size: 15 residues. CDR3 in DNA: TGCAGTGCTAGAGATCCCCGGGACAGTAATGAAAAACTGTTTTTT. Amino acid sequence: CSARDPRDSNEKLFF.

This chain uses TRBV20-1 with TRBJ1-1; possibly TRBD1 for D (5 bases). The CDR3 consists of 13 residues. The germline V gene has CDR1 DFQATT and CDR2 SNEGSKA (reference sequence). Trimming pared 6 bases from V and 0 bases from J, leaving 11 bases between. The CDR3 loop reads CSAAPGMNTEAFF. CDR3 coding DNA: TGCAGTGCCGCTCCAGGGATGAACACTGAAGCTTTCTTT.

The chain uses TRBV2 and TRBJ2-1, with no clear D. V lost 6 bases, J lost 5 bases, and 8 bases lay in between. Germline assignment: CDR1 SNHLY and CDR2 FYNNEI. The CDR3 sequence is 12 residues long. CDR3 sequence (DNA): TGTGCCAGCAGGGGGATCAACAATGAGCAGTTCTTC. Translating it yields CASRGINNEQFF.

CDR3 DNA: TGTGCCACCAAGGACGGTAGCTCCTACGAGCAGTACTTC. Translating gives CATKDGSSYEQYF. The V call is TRBV10-3, the J call TRBJ2-7, with D hard to call. Trimming pared 10 bases from V and 0 bases from J, leaving 13 bases between. This CDR3 has 13 amino acids. Germline CDR1 is ENHRY and CDR2 is SYGVKD.

The CDR3 loop is CASRTSGTGELFF. The DNA for the CDR3 is TGCGCCAGCAGGACTAGCGGAACCGGGGAGCTGTTTTTT. The chain uses TRBV10-2 and TRBJ2-2; the match to TRBD2 covers 9 bases. Germline lookup yields CDR1 WSHSY and CDR2 SAAADI. This CDR3 is built from 13 residues. The V gene end was trimmed by 6 bases and the J gene end by 5 bases; junction bases not matched to a gene: 1.

The J gene is TRBJ2-7, the V gene TRBV9, with 7 nucleotides matching TRBD2. V was clipped by 4 bases and J by 6 bases; unmatched bases: 7. The CDR3 spans 13 residues. The germline V gene has CDR1 SGDLS and CDR2 YYNGEE. CDR3: CASSPQRGPEQYF. The DNA for the CDR3 is TGTGCCAGCAGCCCCCAGCGGGGTCCCGAGCAGTACTTC.

This clonotype was recorded at least ten times. V usage is TRBV27 and J usage is TRBJ2-1; D is perhaps TRBD2 (5 bases). The germline V and J ends were trimmed by 2 bases and 5 bases, with 13 bases remaining between them. The CDR3 has 15 residues. Germline assignment: CDR1 MNHEY and CDR2 SMNVEV (reference sequence). The CDR3 DNA reads as TGTGCCAGCAGTTTAATAGCGCTGGTCAACAATGAGCAGTTCTTC. It translates to CASSLIALVNNEQFF.

This sequence joins TRBV4-1 and TRBJ1-6; 7 bases agree with TRBD1. CDR3 length: 17 amino acids. The V gene's germline CDR1 is MGHRA and CDR2 YSYEKL. Trimming cost V 0 bases and J 2 bases; bases outside gene matches: 4. The CDR3 region is CASSQETGFTYNSPLHF. The DNA of the CDR3 is TGCGCCAGCAGCCAAGAGACAGGGTTTACCTATAATTCACCCCTCCACTTT.

This chain connects TRBV7-6 to TRBJ2-6, with 8 positions matching TRBD1. There are 17 residues in the CDR3. Looked up from germline, CDR1 is SGHVS and CDR2 is FNYEAQ. V shed 5 bases and J 4 bases; nucleotides not matched to a gene: 10. The DNA of the CDR3 is TGTGCCAGCAGCCCAGGACAGGGAAAACCCGGGGCCAACGTCCTGACTTTC. Its translation: CASSPGQGKPGANVLTF.

This rearrangement joins TRBV28 to TRBJ1-2; tentative D call: TRBD1 (6 bases). Germline V lookup: CDR1 MDHEN, CDR2 SYDVKM. The V end was cut by 6 bases, the J end by 2 bases, with 16 bases between. This CDR3 contains 15 residues. CDR3 bases: TGTGCCAGCAGCTACACAGGGCACCCGAACTATGGCTACACCTTC. It yields the protein CASSYTGHPNYGYTF.

This clonotype was counted a few times. This chain uses TRBV29-1 with TRBJ2-3; 7 nucleotides align to TRBD2. Germline lookup yields CDR1 SQVTM and CDR2 ANQGSEA. V was pared by 3 bases and J by 2 bases, with 5 bases of the junction left unmatched. This CDR3 has 14 residues. The CDR3 sequence: CSVEASGHTDTQYF. CDR3 in DNA: TGCAGCGTTGAGGCTAGCGGACACACAGATACGCAGTATTTT.

The CDR3 loop reads CASKGTRTGELFF. The CDR3 DNA is TGTGCCAGCAAGGGGACCCGAACCGGGGAGCTGTTTTTT. This sequence joins TRBV2 and TRBJ2-2; the D call may be TRBD1 or TRBD2 (5 bases each). CDR3 length: 13 residues. The germline V gene has CDR1 SNHLY and CDR2 FYNNEI. Trimming shortened V by 7 bases and J by 5 bases, and 11 bases separated the two germline ends.

This clonotype was detected only a few times. The gene calls are TRBV29-1 and TRBJ2-1; D perhaps matches TRBD2 (6 bases). The germline V gene encodes CDR1 SQVTM and CDR2 ANQGSEA. V lost 2 bases and J 10 bases, leaving 21 bases between the germline ends. The CDR3 has 15 amino acids. The DNA for the CDR3 is TGCAGCGTTGAATCAGCCCGGGACTCCTTGAGGGAGCAGTTCTTC. As protein: CSVESARDSLREQFF.

This clonotype has only a few counts. The chain is built from TRBV29-1 and TRBJ1-2; no clear D. This CDR3 has 12 amino acids. Germline V lookup: CDR1 SQVTM, CDR2 ANQGSEA. V dropped 7 bases and J dropped 8 bases, with 17 bases sitting between them. The CDR3 nucleotides read TGCAGCGCGGAGAGACTCGACGGGGGCTACACCTTC. Translation gives CSAERLDGGYTF.

Only a few counts were recorded for this clonotype. This chain joins TRBV28 and TRBJ2-2, with 14 bases aligning to TRBD2. The CDR3 loop spans 17 amino acids. Germline V gene data show CDR1 as MDHEN and CDR2 as SYDVKM. V trimming: 7 bases; J trimming: 1 base; junction bases outside the gene matches: 5. CDR3 sequence (DNA): TGTGCCAGCACAGGGACTAGCGGGAGTTGGAACACCGGGGAGCTGTTTTTT. Protein sequence: CASTGTSGSWNTGELFF.